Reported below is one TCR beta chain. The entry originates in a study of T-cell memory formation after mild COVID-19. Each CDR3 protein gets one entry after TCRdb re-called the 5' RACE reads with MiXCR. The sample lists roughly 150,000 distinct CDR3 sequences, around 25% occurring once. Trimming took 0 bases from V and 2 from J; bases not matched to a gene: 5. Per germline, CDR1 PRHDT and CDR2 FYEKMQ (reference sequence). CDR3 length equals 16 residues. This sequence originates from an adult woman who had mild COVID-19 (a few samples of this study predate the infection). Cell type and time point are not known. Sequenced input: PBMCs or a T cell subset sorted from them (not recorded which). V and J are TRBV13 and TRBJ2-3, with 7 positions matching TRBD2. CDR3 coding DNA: TGTGCCAGCAGCTTAGGCCGAGCGGGACCCACAGATACGCAGTATTTT. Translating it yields CASSLGRAGPTDTQYF.